Sequencing of this T cell receptor (beta chain) was carried out in a study of blood T cell repertoires in COVID-19. Measured with immunoSEQ multiplex PCR; TCRdb has only the in-frame clones, and not every one. The sample records around 150,000 clones, 76% being singletons. CDR1 LNHDA and CDR2 SQIVND come from the germline V gene (reference sequence). The CDR3 sequence is 16 residues long. The V gene lost 4 bases and the J gene lost 0 bases, with 15 bases spanning the gap. The chain couples TRBV19 to TRBJ1-1; a possible D gene is TRBD1 (6 bases). Sequencing input: peripheral blood. This clonotype was sampled from a man aged 60 to 69 with acute or convalescent COVID-19. This CDR3 reads CASSTLDRSLNTEAFF. CDR3 nucleotides: TGTGCCAGTAGTACTTTGGACAGAAGTTTGAACACTGAAGCTTTCTTT.